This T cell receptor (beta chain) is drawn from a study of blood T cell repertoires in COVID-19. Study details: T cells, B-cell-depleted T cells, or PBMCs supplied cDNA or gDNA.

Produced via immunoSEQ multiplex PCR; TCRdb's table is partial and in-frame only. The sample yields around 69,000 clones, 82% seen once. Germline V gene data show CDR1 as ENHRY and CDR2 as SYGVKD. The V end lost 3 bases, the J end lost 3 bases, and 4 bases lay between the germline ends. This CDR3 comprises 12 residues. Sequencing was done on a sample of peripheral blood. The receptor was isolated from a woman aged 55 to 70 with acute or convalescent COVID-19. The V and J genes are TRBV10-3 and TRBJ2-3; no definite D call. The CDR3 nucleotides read TGTGCCATCAGTGACACAACAGATACGCAGTATTTT. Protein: CAISDTTDTQYF.